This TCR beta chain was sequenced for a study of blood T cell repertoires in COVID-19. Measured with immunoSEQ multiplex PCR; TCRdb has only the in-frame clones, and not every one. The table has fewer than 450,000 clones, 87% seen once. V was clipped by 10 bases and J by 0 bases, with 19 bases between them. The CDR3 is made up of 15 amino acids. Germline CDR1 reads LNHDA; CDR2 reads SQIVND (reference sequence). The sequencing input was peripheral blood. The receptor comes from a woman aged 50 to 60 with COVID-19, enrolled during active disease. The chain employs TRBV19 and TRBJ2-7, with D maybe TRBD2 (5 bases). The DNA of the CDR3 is TGTGCCACATCGGTAGGGAGCGGAAGCTCCTACGAGCAGTACTTC. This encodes CATSVGSGSSYEQYF.